Here is one T cell receptor (beta chain) with its context. Germline V gives CDR1 SEHNR, CDR2 FQNEAQ (reference sequence). J lost 0 bases, V lost 4 bases, and 3 bases had no gene match. This CDR3 has 15 amino acids. The record originates from a study of cytotoxic CD8 clonotypes in ibrutinib-treated CLL. Study in general: Response was recorded as partial in approximately 25 patients and complete in 2; at median roughly 73 months, approximately 15 remained remitted and about twelve had progressed.

The method was immunoSEQ multiplex PCR; TCRdb's version includes in-frame clones alone and lacks a portion of them. The sample has around 76,000 clones, roughly 85% seen once. The chain is built from TRBV7-9 and TRBJ2-7; 10 nucleotides align to TRBD2. The starting material was PBMCs, obtained after 24 months of ibrutinib treatment. The receptor comes from a human donor with chronic lymphocytic leukemia. CDR3 sequence (DNA): TGTGCCAGCAGCTCCGGGACTAGCGACTCCTACGAGCAGTACTTC. Protein product: CASSSGTSDSYEQYF.